Detailed here is one T cell receptor beta chain. One base away lies a much larger clone, so this may be a sequencing read error. The repertoire was sequenced with immunoSEQ multiplex PCR; TCRdb's copy has only in-frame clones and lacks some. The sample contains about 1 million clones, 70% to 80% of which appear only once. This entry comes from a study of shared clonotypes between healthy human individuals. Germline V gene lookup returns CDR1 MNHEY and CDR2 SMNVEV (reference sequence). The CDR3 is made up of 13 amino acids. Trimming pared 2 bases from V and 0 bases from J, leaving 5 bases between. This chain uses TRBV27 with TRBJ2-7, with D unresolved. The clonotype originates from a man aged 18 to 35 in good health. The sequenced material came from memory CD4+ T cells sorted from blood. The subset here: CD45RA-negative fraction. The CDR3 DNA is TGTGCCAGCAGTTTAACGAGCTCCTACGAGCAGTACTTC. Amino acid sequence: CASSLTSSYEQYF.